Sequencing of this T cell receptor beta chain was carried out in a study of CD8 T cells in ankylosing spondylitis. Losses at the gene ends were 5 bases for V and 2 bases for J; bases not matched to a gene: 5. The CDR3 is made up of 15 amino acids. Germline V gene sequence: CDR1 SGHKS, CDR2 YYEKEE (reference sequence). In its sample, this clonotype was seen once. Its target is not known. TCRdb fed the 5' RACE reads into MiXCR, producing one record per CDR3 protein. In the table there are 40,000 to 55,000 distinct CDR3 sequences, approximately 7% of which are singletons. Findings and limits, study-wide: Eight highly homologous variants formed a TCR beta motif that appeared characteristic of ankylosing spondylitis blood. Earlier literature documents some of the motif variants in reactive arthritis synovial fluid and blood. Significant enrichment of disease-linked clones was reported in matched ankylosing spondylitis synovial fluid. With a CD8+ phenotype, disease-linked clones were relatively rare in peripheral blood.

The sequencing sample was made of blood, either unsorted or a sorted T cell fraction (not recorded which). This receptor was obtained from a female donor with ankylosing spondylitis or in good health (not recorded which). This chain connects TRBV5-5 to TRBJ2-1; TRBD1 aligns across 9 bases. The CDR3 protein is CASRAGTGTYNEQFF. The CDR3 DNA reads TGTGCCAGCAGGGCCGGGACAGGGACCTACAATGAGCAGTTCTTC.